This TCR beta chain was sequenced during a study of T cell changes during pregnancy in multiple sclerosis. TCRdb keeps only in-frame clones here, not all; method: immunoSEQ multiplex PCR. The sample consists of some 31,000 clones, just over 90% of them appearing once. CDR1 is MNHEY and CDR2 is SMNVEV in the germline V gene (reference sequence). Losses at the gene ends were 5 bases for V and 4 bases for J; bases not matched to a gene: 7. The CDR3 extends over 16 amino acids. This specimen was CD8+ T cells from peripheral blood mononuclear cells, taken before pregnancy. The genes are TRBV27 and TRBJ2-4, with 11 bases identical to TRBD2. The sequence derives from a female donor with multiple sclerosis, enrolled in a pregnancy study. The CDR3 coding sequence is TGTGCCAGCAGTCTGTTAGCGGGAGGGCTGAAAAACATTCAGTACTTC. Translating it yields CASSLLAGGLKNIQYF.